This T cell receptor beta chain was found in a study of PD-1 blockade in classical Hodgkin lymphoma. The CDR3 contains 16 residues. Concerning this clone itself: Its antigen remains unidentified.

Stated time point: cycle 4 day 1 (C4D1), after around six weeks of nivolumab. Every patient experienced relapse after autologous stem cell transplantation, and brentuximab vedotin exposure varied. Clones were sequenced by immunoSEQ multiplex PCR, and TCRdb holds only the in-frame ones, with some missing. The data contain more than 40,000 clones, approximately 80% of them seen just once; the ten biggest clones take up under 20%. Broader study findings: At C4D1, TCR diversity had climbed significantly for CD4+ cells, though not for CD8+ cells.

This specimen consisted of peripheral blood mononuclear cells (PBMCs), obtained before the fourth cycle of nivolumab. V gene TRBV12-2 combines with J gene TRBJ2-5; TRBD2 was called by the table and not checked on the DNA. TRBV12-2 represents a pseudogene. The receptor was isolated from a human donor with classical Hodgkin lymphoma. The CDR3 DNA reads TGTGCAAGTCGCTCTGCCCTAGCGGCCGCCCAAGAGACCCAGTACTTC. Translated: CASRSALAAAQETQYF.